The clone carrying this T cell receptor (beta chain) showed up many times. The donors, healthy Caucasians from Russia, were aged roughly 6 to 100. The second PCR ran roughly 7 to 12 cycles with a sample-barcoded 5' primer and J-beta primers. A template-switch adaptor with 12 random nucleotides tagged each cDNA molecule. TCRdb processed the 5' RACE reads anew with MiXCR; each CDR3 protein has one entry. The table records 750,000 to 1,000,000 distinct CDR3 sequences, around 29% of them present only once. This sample is drawn from a study of blood T cells in healthy people across ages. CDR1 is SGHRS and CDR2 is YFSETQ in the germline V gene. The V end was cut by 1 base, the J end by 2 bases, with 10 bases between. The CDR3 loop spans 14 amino acids. These data also featured in a second study, about T cells of mothers and their children. That report notes: Pairs that are related and pairs that are unrelated have TCR recombination output shaped similarly by thymic selection. Researchers found no T cell clones that were persistent and microchimeric.

The TCR comes from a woman aged 40 to 55 in good health. The chain links TRBV5-1 to TRBJ2-7, with a possible D match to TRBD1 (5 bases). Sequencing was performed on blood. The CDR3 loop reads CASSLLAGTYEQYF. The CDR3 DNA reads as TGCGCCAGCAGCTTGTTGGCAGGGACCTACGAGCAGTACTTC.